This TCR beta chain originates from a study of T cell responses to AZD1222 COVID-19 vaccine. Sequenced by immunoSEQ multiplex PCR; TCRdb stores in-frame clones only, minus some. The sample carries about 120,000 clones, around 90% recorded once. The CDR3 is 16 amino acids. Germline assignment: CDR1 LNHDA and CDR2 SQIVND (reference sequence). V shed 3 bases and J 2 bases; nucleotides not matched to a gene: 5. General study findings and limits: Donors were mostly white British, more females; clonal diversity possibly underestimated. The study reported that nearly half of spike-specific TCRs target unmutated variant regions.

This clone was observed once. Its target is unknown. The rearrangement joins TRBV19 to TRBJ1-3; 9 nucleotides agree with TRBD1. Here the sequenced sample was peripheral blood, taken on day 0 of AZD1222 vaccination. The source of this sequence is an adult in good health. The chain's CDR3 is CASSIGQGSTGNTIYF. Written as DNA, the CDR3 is TGTGCCAGTAGTATCGGACAGGGGTCTACTGGAAACACCATATATTTT.